The next 7 T cell receptor beta chains were all read from a single sample in a study of regulatory T cells in long-lasting Graves disease. Regarding time point: newly diagnosed GD, antithyroid drugs for less than 3 months. PBMC-extracted RNA yielded the TCR library. CDR3-region Arm-PCR and iRepertoire HTBI primers produced the TCR beta libraries. TCRdb passed the multiplex PCR reads through MiXCR, listing each CDR3 protein once. The table lists 500,000 or so distinct CDR3 sequences, around 15% of them singletons. These data were likewise used in another study, on T cells in Graves' hyperthyroidism and ophthalmopathy.

The input for sequencing was peripheral blood mononuclear cells (PBMCs), taken at new diagnosis, from a patient treated with antithyroid drugs. The origin of the receptors is a woman aged 45-59 years with Graves disease.

In this sample, this clonotype turned up a few times. The chain combines TRBV18 with TRBJ1-2; D is perhaps TRBD1 (6 bases). V was shortened by 0 bases and J by 8 bases, with 16 bases between the two germline ends. The germline V gene encodes CDR1 KGHSH and CDR2 LQKENI. The CDR3 has 15 residues. This chain's CDR3 is CASSPPLGGGDGYTF. The CDR3 region has the DNA TGTGCCAGCTCACCACCCCTGGGCGGGGGCGACGGCTACACCTTC.

This clonotype was seen many times. The gene calls are TRBV6-1 and TRBJ1-2; D unresolved. There are 14 residues in the CDR3. V gave up 2 bases and J gave up 0 bases, with 7 bases separating them. The V gene's germline CDR1 is MNHNS and CDR2 SASEGT. In DNA form, the CDR3 reads TGTGCCAGCAGTGAATTCATGGCTAACTATGGCTACACCTTC. Its protein product is CASSEFMANYGYTF.

This clonotype was observed a few times. The chain links TRBV12-3 or TRBV12-4 to TRBJ2-3; TRBD2 aligns across 10 bases. The CDR3 contains 17 residues. V lost 4 bases and J lost 3; bases outside the gene matches: 10. Here the CDR3 reads CASSSRGSGRATDTQYF. The CDR3 coding sequence is TGTGCCAGCAGTTCCCGGGGGAGCGGGAGGGCAACAGATACGCAGTATTTT.

This clonotype was recorded many times. This rearrangement joins TRBV24-1 to TRBJ1-5, with D tentatively TRBD1 (6 bases). The ends were cut back, 5 bases at V and 7 bases at J, with 14 bases in the middle. Germline V gives CDR1 KGHDR, CDR2 SFDVKD. The CDR3 runs to 14 residues. This CDR3 reads CATSGTASVQPQHF. The CDR3 DNA is TGTGCCACCAGTGGGACAGCCAGTGTACAGCCCCAGCATTTT.

This clonotype was seen at least ten times. The chain joins TRBV28 to TRBJ2-7, with 14 nucleotides matching TRBD2. Germline V gives CDR1 MDHEN, CDR2 SYDVKM. The CDR3 extends over 17 amino acids. V lost 4 bases to trimming and J lost 7 bases; unmatched junction nucleotides: 12. The CDR3 sequence: CASSSRLAGGHLGEQYF. The CDR3 DNA reads as TGTGCCAGCAGTTCCAGACTAGCGGGAGGGCATCTCGGTGAGCAGTACTTC.

A few counts support this clonotype. V usage is TRBV19 and J usage is TRBJ2-2, with a tentative D call TRBD2 (6 bases). Trimming removed 7 bases at V and 6 bases at J, with 18 bases between. The CDR3 length is 15 residues. CDR1 is LNHDA and CDR2 is SQIVND in the germline V gene (reference sequence). CDR3 region: CASKIWRGQAGELFF. The CDR3 DNA reads TGTGCCAGTAAAATTTGGCGGGGCCAGGCCGGGGAGCTGTTTTTT.

A word on this clonotype: A read error may explain this, as a much larger clone is one base away. The CDR3 does not close with the conserved phenylalanine or tryptophan, likely indicating a read error. V gene TRBV27 combines with J gene TRBJ2-7; 10 bases align to TRBD2. Germline V gives CDR1 MNHEY, CDR2 SMNVEV (reference sequence). The CDR3 has 14 residues. V dropped 8 bases and J dropped 2; count of bases not matched to a gene: 6. CDR3 nucleotide sequence: TGTGCCAGCTTGGGACTAGCGTTGCCCTACGAGCAGTACTCC. This gives the protein CASLGLALPYEQYS.